What follows is one TCR beta chain and its context. This entry comes from a study of cytomegalovirus exposure and HLA in healthy donors. Germline values: CDR1 SGHRS, CDR2 YFSETQ. CDR3 size: 14 residues. V dropped 0 bases and J dropped 7 bases, with 12 bases sitting between them. Both 60 Vbeta primers and 13 Jbeta primers went into the PCR. Here immunoSEQ multiplex PCR was the method, and the copy in TCRdb shows in-frame clones only, minus some. Found here are under 150,000 clones, around three quarters of them singletons; the top ten hold 6.2%. The sample taken for sequencing was PBMCs. This TCR was sampled from a woman aged 40 to 50 in good health and CMV-seropositive. The chain couples TRBV5-1 to TRBJ2-3, with D possibly TRBD1 on 6 matching bases. The CDR3 nucleotides read TGCGCCAGCAGCTTGGATCCAGGGGCGAATACGCAGTATTTT. Protein: CASSLDPGANTQYF.